The 27 T cell receptor beta chains below all came from one sample that was sequenced in a study of human T cells and chemical hapten exposure. TCRdb independently ran MiXCR on the RACE reads; one entry per CDR3 protein. The sample yields approximately 44,000 distinct CDR3 sequences, roughly 4.1% seen once. This sample's time point: healthy volunteer bleed at 2 weeks. Before extraction, the whole blood was not fractionated, and total RNA was taken from it. The sequenced sample consisted of whole blood. Source of these receptors: a human donor in good health. Some clones in this sample may be carry-over from other donors' samples.

A few counts support this clonotype. This chain links TRBV25-1 with TRBJ1-2, with TRBD1 matching 9 bases. V shed 1 base and J 2 bases; nucleotides not matched to a gene: 2. The germline gives CDR1 MGHDK, CDR2 SYGVNS. This CDR3 has 15 residues. CDR3 region: CASSESGTGNYGYTF. CDR3 in DNA: TGTGCCAGCAGTGAATCCGGGACAGGGAACTATGGCTACACCTTC.

This clonotype was picked up many times. The chain carries TRBV7-3 and TRBJ2-3, with 11 bases aligning to TRBD1. Trimming at V came to 5 bases and at J to 6 bases, leaving 7 bases not matched to a gene. CDR1 and CDR2 (germline): SGHTA, FQGTGA. The CDR3 contains 15 residues. CDR3 nucleotides: TGTGCCAGCAGCCCGGGACAGGGGGTTGTGGATACGCAGTATTTT. Protein: CASSPGQGVVDTQYF.

The chain has TRBV6-2 or TRBV6-3 and TRBJ1-1; D is uncertain. V was pared by 6 bases and J by 3 bases, with 11 bases between. The CDR3 totals 13 residues. Germline CDR1 is MNHEY and CDR2 is SVGEGT. The CDR3 here is CASRGGRDTEAFF. DNA of the CDR3: TGTGCCAGCAGAGGAGGGAGAGACACTGAAGCTTTCTTT.

This clonotype was found many times. The J gene is TRBJ1-6, the V gene TRBV28; D is undetermined. CDR1 MDHEN and CDR2 SYDVKM come from the germline V gene. The CDR3 sequence is 12 residues long. V was shortened by 3 bases and J by 10 bases, with 7 bases between the two germline ends. The CDR3 DNA is TGTGCCAGCAGTTTTGCGGGGTCACCCCTCCACTTT. It yields the protein CASSFAGSPLHF.

This clonotype has a count of ten or more. The rearrangement links TRBV4-1 to TRBJ2-2; D tentatively fits TRBD1 or TRBD2 (5 bases each). V was cut by 5 bases and J by 1 base, with 20 bases left in between. CDR1 is MGHRA and CDR2 is YSYEKL in the germline V gene. The CDR3 sequence is 18 residues long. CDR3: CASSYRARGRGNTGELFF. Written as DNA, the CDR3 is TGCGCCAGCAGCTATCGGGCTAGGGGCCGGGGGAACACCGGGGAGCTGTTTTTT.

In this sample, this clonotype turned up many times. The J gene is TRBJ2-3, the V gene TRBV20-1; a weak D match, TRBD2 (6 bases). Trimming took 0 bases from V and 2 from J, leaving 15 bases between them. CDR1 and CDR2 from the germline V gene are DFQATT and SNEGSKA (reference sequence). This CDR3 is 16 amino acids long. CDR3 sequence (DNA): TGCAGTGCTAGAGATCCCCAGCGGGTTACCACAGATACGCAGTATTTT. This sequence encodes CSARDPQRVTTDTQYF.

In its sample, this clonotype was seen many times. This sequence joins TRBV7-6 and TRBJ2-1; 10 bases fit TRBD2. Germline lookup yields CDR1 SGHVS and CDR2 FNYEAQ. V lost 1 base, J lost 9 bases, and 9 bases stayed unmatched. The CDR3 sequence is 16 residues long. The CDR3: CASSLGPSGRAGEQFF. The CDR3 region has the DNA TGTGCCAGCAGCTTAGGTCCCAGCGGGAGGGCCGGTGAGCAGTTCTTC.

The chain couples TRBV14 to TRBJ2-3; D ambiguous. The CDR3 is 12 amino acids. Germline assignment: CDR1 SGHDN and CDR2 FVKESK. The V end was cut by 4 bases, the J end by 3 bases, with 5 bases between. The CDR3 region has the DNA TGTGCCAGCAGCCGGATGACAGATACGCAGTATTTT. Its protein is CASSRMTDTQYF.

This clonotype has ten or more counts. The J gene is TRBJ2-7, the V gene TRBV27, with D tentatively TRBD2 (5 bases). V was shortened by 8 bases and J by 2 bases, with 16 bases between the two germline ends. CDR3 length equals 14 residues. CDR1 and CDR2 from the germline V gene are MNHEY and SMNVEV (reference sequence). In DNA, the CDR3 is TGTGCCAGCCCTTCAAAGCCTAGCACCTACGAGCAGTACTTC. Translating it yields CASPSKPSTYEQYF.

This clonotype was detected ten times or more. The V gene is TRBV29-1, the J gene TRBJ1-1, with D unclear. The CDR3 length is 13 residues. Trimming shortened V by 3 bases and J by 2 bases, and 10 bases separated the two germline ends. Germline CDR1 reads SQVTM; CDR2 reads ANQGSEA. CDR3: CSVDKAANTEAFF. CDR3 bases: TGCAGCGTTGATAAGGCGGCTAACACTGAAGCTTTCTTT. The variable domain in full, completed from reference TRBV29-1 and TRBJ1-1, reads SAVISQKPSRDICQRGTSLTIQCQVDSQVTMMFWYRQQPGQSLTLIATANQGSEATYESGFVIDKFPISRPNLTFSTLTVSNMSPEDSSIYLCSVDKAANTEAFFGQGTRLTVV.

This clonotype has only one observation. This sequence may be a read error, since a much larger clone differs from it by one base. This rearrangement joins TRBV5-1 to TRBJ2-1; TRBD2 aligns across 11 bases. The V segment lost 4 bases and the J segment 1 base; nucleotides outside the gene matches: 4. The CDR3 is 16 amino acids. Germline V lookup: CDR1 SGHRS, CDR2 YFSETQ. CDR3 sequence reads: CASSATSGGSYNEQFF. CDR3 DNA: TGCGCCAGCAGCGCTACTAGCGGGGGTTCCTACAATGAGCAGTTCTTC.

This clonotype was picked up many times. The rearrangement links TRBV12-3 or TRBV12-4 to TRBJ1-2; D may be TRBD1 (5 bases). The length of the CDR3 is 15 residues. Trimming shortened V by 6 bases and J by 2 bases, and 16 bases separated the two germline ends. The chain's CDR3 is CASRQAGGSNYGYTF. The CDR3 DNA reads as TGTGCCAGCAGGCAAGCGGGGGGATCGAACTATGGCTACACCTTC.

This clonotype was detected many times. This chain joins TRBV13 and TRBJ1-3; a weak D match, TRBD1 (5 bases). Germline assignment: CDR1 PRHDT and CDR2 FYEKMQ (reference sequence). The CDR3 loop spans 17 amino acids. V lost 3 bases to trimming and J lost 4 bases, with 19 bases between them. The CDR3 loop reads CASSFGPGVTVGNTIYF. The CDR3 bases are TGTGCCAGCAGCTTTGGCCCGGGGGTCACCGTAGGAAACACCATATATTTT.

This sequence joins TRBV3-1 and TRBJ2-7, with a possible D match to TRBD1 (6 bases). This CDR3 spans 15 amino acids. Germline V gives CDR1 LGHDT, CDR2 YNNKEL (reference sequence). The germline V and J ends were trimmed by 2 bases and 3 bases, with 14 bases remaining between them. Written as DNA, the CDR3 is TGTGCCAGCAGCCAACACCAACAGGGTATCTACGAGCAGTACTTC. Encoded protein: CASSQHQQGIYEQYF.

This clonotype was found many times. This sequence joins TRBV30 and TRBJ2-3, with 11 positions matching TRBD2. Germline V gene lookup returns CDR1 GTSNPN and CDR2 SVGIG (reference sequence). V trimming: 5 bases; J trimming: 2 bases; junction bases outside the gene matches: 3. The CDR3 totals 14 residues. Here the CDR3 DNA reads TGTGCCTGGGGGACTAGCGGACCCACAGATACGCAGTATTTT. Amino acid sequence: CAWGTSGPTDTQYF.

This clonotype was recorded many times. The chain recombines TRBV14 with TRBJ1-4; no clear D. The V end lost 4 bases, the J end lost 7 bases, and 4 bases lay between the germline ends. Looked up from germline, CDR1 is SGHDN and CDR2 is FVKESK. The CDR3 contains 11 residues. In nucleotides, the CDR3 is TGTGCCAGCAGCCGAAGTGAAAAACTGTTTTTT. Its protein is CASSRSEKLFF.

This clonotype appeared a few times. The chain carries TRBV9 and TRBJ2-7, with 7 bases aligning to TRBD2. The CDR3 sequence is 14 residues long. V gave up 0 bases and J gave up 2 bases; unmatched junction bases: 2. In germline, CDR1 is SGDLS, CDR2 YYNGEE. The CDR3 nucleotides are TGTGCCAGCAGCGTAGGGAGCGGGACCTACGAGCAGTACTTC. This encodes CASSVGSGTYEQYF.

Ten or more counts support this clonotype. The chain links TRBV3-1 to TRBJ2-2, with unresolved D. V lost 0 bases to trimming and J lost 7 bases, with 12 bases between them. This CDR3 comprises 15 residues. Germline loops: CDR1 LGHDT, CDR2 YNNKEL (reference sequence). The CDR3 DNA follows: TGTGCCAGCAGCCAAGATCTCGTAGTAGGCGGGGAGCTGTTTTTT. Translated: CASSQDLVVGGELFF.

This chain links TRBV27 with TRBJ2-1; TRBD1 is a possible D gene (6 bases). Trimming took 6 bases from V and 7 from J, leaving 13 bases between them. The CDR3 sequence is 13 residues long. Germline V gene lookup returns CDR1 MNHEY and CDR2 SMNVEV (reference sequence). In DNA form, the CDR3 reads TGTGCCAGCAGAGGGCAGGGGAAGAATGAGCAGTTCTTC. Protein sequence: CASRGQGKNEQFF.

This clonotype was counted at least ten times. The chain combines TRBV20-1 with TRBJ1-5; no definite D call. Germline V gene sequence: CDR1 DFQATT, CDR2 SNEGSKA (reference sequence). V shed 0 bases and J shed 7 bases, with 19 bases lying between them. The CDR3 is made up of 16 amino acids. In nucleotides, the CDR3 is TGCAGTGCTAGAGACGGAAGCAGGCCCTCCGGGCAGCCCCAGCATTTT. This translates into CSARDGSRPSGQPQHF.

This clonotype was recorded many times. The V gene is TRBV4-1, the J gene TRBJ2-2, with TRBD2 matching 8 bases. This CDR3 has 17 residues. J was trimmed by 5 bases and V by 4 bases; bases with no gene match: 12. Germline CDR1 is MGHRA and CDR2 is YSYEKL. This CDR3 is CASSRTLADLETGELFF. CDR3 DNA: TGCGCCAGCAGCCGGACACTAGCGGACTTAGAAACCGGGGAGCTGTTTTTT.

This clonotype showed up many times. V is TRBV10-3 and J is TRBJ2-5, with D perhaps being TRBD1 or TRBD2 (5 bases each). Trimming left V 0 bases short and J 7 bases short, with 15 bases between. In germline, CDR1 is ENHRY, CDR2 SYGVKD. CDR3 length equals 15 residues. The CDR3 protein is CAISESKGTSGTQYF. DNA of the CDR3: TGTGCCATCAGTGAGTCGAAGGGGACCTCAGGGACCCAGTACTTC.

The sample holds many counts of this clonotype. The chain combines TRBV6-5 with TRBJ2-7; 7 bases are a match to TRBD1. In germline, CDR1 is MNHEY, CDR2 SVGAGI. The length of the CDR3 is 20 residues. V trimming: 10 bases; J trimming: 1 base; junction bases outside the gene matches: 28. The CDR3, as DNA: TGTGCCACCGGTGCCTCGATTTTAGGACAGGAGACTACCAATTCCTACGAGCAGTACTTC. Translated: CATGASILGQETTNSYEQYF.

Many counts were recorded for this clonotype. V gene TRBV11-3 combines with J gene TRBJ2-1; D might be TRBD1 or TRBD2, each matching 5 bases. In germline, CDR1 is SGHNT, CDR2 YENEEA. The CDR3 is made up of 13 amino acids. Trimming cost V 5 bases and J 12 bases, with 17 bases left between them. The CDR3 DNA is TGTGCCAGCAGCAAGGGGCCGGGGAACAGGCAGTTCTTC. Translated: CASSKGPGNRQFF. The full variable domain, rest sourced from reference TRBV11-3 and TRBJ2-1, is EAGVVQSPRYKIIEKKQPVAFWCNPISGHNTLYWYLQNLGQGPELLIRYENEEAVDDSQLPKDRFSAERLKGVDSTLKIQPAELGDSAVYLCASSKGPGNRQFFGPGTRLTVL.

This clonotype turned up a few times. The CDR3 region is CASTNTGFPGELFF. In DNA form, the CDR3 reads TGTGCCAGCACCAACACAGGGTTCCCCGGGGAGCTGTTTTTT. V is TRBV6-5 and J is TRBJ2-2; D is perhaps TRBD1 (6 bases). Per the germline V gene, CDR1 is MNHEY and CDR2 is SVGAGI. The CDR3 length is 14 residues. Between the trimmed V and J ends, which lost 7 bases and 6 bases, there was a span of 15 bases.

This clonotype has just one count. At one boundary the junction diverges from the germline segment, which might be a read error. The chain links TRBV4-2 to TRBJ2-7; 13 positions agree with TRBD2. The CDR3 totals 19 residues. Germline CDR1 reads LGHNA; CDR2 reads YNFKEQ. CDR3 DNA sequence: TGCGCCAGCAGCCAAGGAAGGACTAGCGGGAGTATGCTGGCCTACGAGCAGTACTTC. Translated, it gives CASSQGRTSGSMLAYEQYF.

This clonotype was counted ten times or more. This chain uses TRBV29-1 with TRBJ2-5; D unclear. The CDR3 loop spans 12 amino acids. The V end was cut by 3 bases, the J end by 4 bases, with 9 bases between. From germline, CDR1 is SQVTM and CDR2 ANQGSEA. The CDR3 region has the DNA TGCAGCGTTGATGGCTCCGGAGAGACCCAGTACTTC. This translates into CSVDGSGETQYF.